This T cell receptor (beta chain) was documented in a study of blood T cells in healthy people across ages. CDR3 size: 15 residues. This clonotype was seen more than once but under ten times. Donors were healthy Caucasian individuals from Russia aged about 6 to 90. The second PCR ran roughly 7 to 12 cycles with a sample-barcoded 5' primer and J-beta primers. TCRdb reanalysed the 5' RACE reads using MiXCR and keeps one entry per CDR3 protein. The sample yields approximately 830,000 distinct CDR3 sequences, less than 80% seen once. This TCR was recovered from a man aged 25 to 40 in good health. The chain carries TRBV21-1 and TRBJ2-3; the table names TRBD2, a call not compared with the DNA. TRBV21-1 is recorded as a pseudogene. The sample taken for sequencing was blood. The CDR3 spells CASSKRRRGGMTQYF. The CDR3 DNA reads TGTGCCAGCAGCAAACGGCGGCGGGGGGGTATGACGCAGTATTTT.